A single sample is the source of the 27 T cell receptor beta chains below, sequenced in a study of liver allograft versus peripheral blood T cells. Study background: In transplanted livers, T cell receptor repertoires were compared with those found in the recipients' peripheral blood.

TCRdb processed the reads anew with MiXCR; each CDR3 protein has one entry. The repertoire has around 12,000 distinct CDR3 sequences, 18% of them found once; the top ten carry roughly 13%. The receptors were gathered from a human patient who had a liver transplant. The graft donor may have given rise to some T cells.

The table lists this clonotype with many counts. This chain joins TRBV7-2 and TRBJ2-2; D is ambiguous. There are 13 residues in the CDR3. Trimming took off 2 bases at V and 5 bases at J, with 6 bases between the two ends. Germline V lookup: CDR1 SGHTA, CDR2 FQGNSA. CDR3 loop: CASSLSATGELFF. The DNA for the CDR3 is TGTGCCAGCAGCTTATCCGCGACCGGGGAGCTGTTTTTT.

The V gene is TRBV12-3 or TRBV12-4, the J gene TRBJ2-7; perhaps TRBD1 as D (5 bases). Trimming took 7 bases from V and 6 from J, leaving 19 bases between them. The CDR3 extends over 14 amino acids. The CDR3 region has the DNA TGTGCCAGCATCGAAGACAGAGACGTCGGCGAGCAGTACTTC. Translation gives CASIEDRDVGEQYF.

This clonotype was counted ten times or more. V and J are TRBV24-1 and TRBJ2-5; D possibly corresponds to TRBD1 (8 bases). Germline values: CDR1 KGHDR, CDR2 SFDVKD. The CDR3 sequence is 18 residues long. Between the trimmed V and J ends, which lost 4 bases and 1 base, there was a span of 21 bases. CDR3 bases: TGTGCCACCAGTGACCGGGGGGACAGGTCGTCATTCCAAGAGACCCAGTACTTC. Its translation is CATSDRGDRSSFQETQYF.

The gene calls are TRBV28 and TRBJ2-1; 13 nucleotides align to TRBD2. The junction had 12 bases not matched to a gene; V was cut back by 6 bases and J by 10 bases. The CDR3 has 16 amino acids. Germline values: CDR1 MDHEN, CDR2 SYDVKM. The CDR3 region has the DNA TGTGCCAGCAGCATCCGACTACTAGCGGGAGGGAGCGAGCAGTTCTTC. Amino acid sequence: CASSIRLLAGGSEQFF.

The rearrangement links TRBV20-1 to TRBJ1-2; tentatively, D is TRBD1 (5 bases). CDR3 length: 15 amino acids. Germline loops: CDR1 DFQATT, CDR2 SNEGSKA (reference sequence). V was shortened by 6 bases and J by 1 base, with 18 bases between the two germline ends. CDR3 residues: CSAPLGGTNNYGYTF. The CDR3 DNA reads as TGCAGTGCCCCCTTGGGCGGGACCAATAACTATGGCTACACCTTC.

This clonotype was observed many times. J is TRBJ2-4 and V is TRBV6-1, with 12 positions matching TRBD1. The CDR3 spans 16 residues. Germline V lookup: CDR1 MNHNS, CDR2 SASEGT. Germline trimming cut 2 bases from V and 4 bases from J; bases unmatched to any gene: 3. The CDR3 DNA sequence: TGTGCCAGCAGTGAAAGGGACAGGGGGCAGAAAAACATTCAGTACTTC. Its translation is CASSERDRGQKNIQYF.

Ten or more counts support this clonotype. This chain uses TRBV7-2 with TRBJ1-1; no reliable D call. Per the germline V gene, CDR1 is SGHTA and CDR2 is FQGNSA. Trimming stripped 4 bases from V and 2 bases from J, with 11 bases between. The CDR3 totals 14 residues. CDR3: CASSSGRRNTEAFF. The DNA of the CDR3 is TGTGCCAGCAGCTCCGGTCGCAGAAACACTGAAGCTTTCTTT.

The chain links TRBV12-5 to TRBJ2-3, with D uncertain. V lost 3 bases, J lost 2 bases, and 24 bases lay in between. Germline CDR1 reads LGHNT; CDR2 reads FRNRAP. CDR3 size: 19 residues. CDR3 DNA sequence: TGTGCTAGTGGTTTCACGTCCAACCCTGGTAGGGAAGACACAGATACGCAGTATTTT. This gives the protein CASGFTSNPGREDTDTQYF.

Only a few counts were recorded for this clonotype. This sequence joins TRBV7-2 and TRBJ2-7, with 8 positions matching TRBD1. The CDR3 length is 14 residues. The V segment lost 3 bases and the J segment 7 bases; nucleotides outside the gene matches: 8. CDR1 and CDR2 from the germline V gene are SGHTA and FQGNSA. The CDR3, as DNA: TGTGCCAGCAGCTTGGACAGGGTGCGTGGGGAGCAGTACTTC. As protein: CASSLDRVRGEQYF.

In regard to this clonotype: One base away lies a much larger clone, so this may be a sequencing read error. V gene TRBV10-3 combines with J gene TRBJ1-5, with D possibly being TRBD1 (6 bases). CDR1 is ENHRY and CDR2 is SYGVKD in the germline V gene. The CDR3 spans 15 residues. The CDR3 sequence: CAISEDQGRNQSQHF. The DNA for the CDR3 is TGTGCCATCAGTGAAGACCAGGGGCGCAATCAGTCCCAGCATTTT.

By share, this clonotype counts as medium-sized. V gene TRBV6-2 or TRBV6-3 combines with J gene TRBJ2-7, with 12 nucleotides matching TRBD2. The germline V gene has CDR1 MNHEY and CDR2 SVGEGT. This CDR3 has 14 amino acids. The V gene end was trimmed by 5 bases and the J gene end by 6 bases; junction bases not matched to a gene: 5. CDR3 bases: TGTGCCAGCAGTACTAGCGGGAGGCACCCCGAGCAGTACTTC. Translating it yields CASSTSGRHPEQYF.

This clonotype has just a few counts. The rearrangement uses TRBV20-1 and TRBJ2-3; 10 positions match TRBD1. Germline trimming cut 4 bases from V and 4 bases from J; bases unmatched to any gene: 11. This CDR3 has 16 amino acids. Germline assignment: CDR1 DFQATT and CDR2 SNEGSKA (reference sequence). CDR3 nucleotide sequence: TGCAGTGCTACGAACCCCCGGGACAGGGGATCAGATACGCAGTATTTT. This sequence encodes CSATNPRDRGSDTQYF.

This clonotype was seen repeatedly, ten times or more. V and J are TRBV19 and TRBJ2-5; TRBD2 aligns across 7 bases. The germline gives CDR1 LNHDA, CDR2 SQIVND (reference sequence). V shed 5 bases and J 5 bases; nucleotides not matched to a gene: 8. The CDR3 totals 14 residues. The CDR3 here is CASSPHGEGETQYF. In DNA form, the CDR3 reads TGTGCCAGTAGTCCCCACGGGGAGGGGGAGACCCAGTACTTC. Full variable domain (missing parts from reference TRBV19 and TRBJ2-5): DGGITQSPKYLFRKEGQNVTLSCEQNLNHDAMYWYRQDPGQGLRLIYYSQIVNDFQKGDIAEGYSVSREKKESFPLTVTSAQKNPTAFYLCASSPHGEGETQYFGPGTRLLVL.

This clonotype was detected a few times. This sequence joins TRBV12-3 or TRBV12-4 and TRBJ2-2, with 9 positions matching TRBD1. The V segment lost 6 bases and the J segment 7 bases; nucleotides outside the gene matches: 9. The CDR3 has 15 residues. CDR3 sequence reads: CASSPRDRVGGELFF. In DNA form, the CDR3 reads TGTGCCAGCAGCCCACGGGACAGGGTTGGCGGGGAGCTGTTTTTT.

V is TRBV7-2 and J is TRBJ1-4; D is unresolved. V gave up 6 bases and J gave up 5 bases, with 13 bases separating them. The CDR3 spans 14 residues. Per the germline V gene, CDR1 is SGHTA and CDR2 is FQGNSA. The chain's CDR3 is CASSTRVGNEKLFF. As DNA, the CDR3 is TGTGCCAGCAGTACCCGGGTGGGGAATGAAAAACTGTTTTTT.

In its sample, this clonotype is medium-sized. The V call is TRBV29-1, the J call TRBJ1-2; D ambiguous. This CDR3 has 10 amino acids. In germline, CDR1 is SQVTM, CDR2 ANQGSEA. V lost 6 bases, J lost 6 bases, and 8 bases lay in between. The DNA of the CDR3 is TGCAGCGTGTTCGGGGATGGCTACACCTTC. Its translation is CSVFGDGYTF.

The sample holds many counts of this clonotype. This chain uses TRBV19 with TRBJ1-6; D possibly corresponds to TRBD1 (5 bases). Germline-derived CDR1 and CDR2 are LNHDA and SQIVND (reference sequence). With 0 bases removed from V and 9 bases from J, the gap between germline ends came to 18 bases. The CDR3 loop spans 17 amino acids. The CDR3 is CASSIDGSRDSSSPLHF. CDR3 bases: TGTGCCAGTAGTATAGATGGGAGCAGGGATTCTTCTTCACCCCTCCACTTT.

The CDR3: CASSLGGQGVSPLHF. CDR3 coding DNA: TGTGCCAGCAGCCTCGGGGGACAGGGGGTTTCACCCCTCCACTTT. This chain links TRBV12-3 or TRBV12-4 with TRBJ1-6, with TRBD1 identical over 11 bases. CDR3 length equals 15 residues. The trim removed 6 bases at V and 9 bases at J, leaving 7 bases unmatched.

This chain uses TRBV28 with TRBJ2-1; 13 nucleotides line up with TRBD2. Germline V CDR1 and CDR2: MDHEN, SYDVKM. The ends lost 6 bases at V and 1 base at J; junction bases unmatched: 9. The CDR3 has 18 amino acids. This chain's CDR3 is CASSWTSGRGSSYNEQFF. The CDR3 DNA reads TGTGCCAGCAGCTGGACTAGCGGGAGAGGGTCATCCTACAATGAGCAGTTCTTC.

Turning to this clonotype: A much larger clone lies one base from this, so it may be a read error. J is TRBJ1-5 and V is TRBV27; the D gene is possibly TRBD1 (5 bases). CDR3 size: 16 residues. V lost 7 bases and J 5 bases, leaving 21 bases between the germline ends. Germline V gene sequence: CDR1 MNHEY, CDR2 SMNVEV (reference sequence). CDR3 region: CASNRGNRPGDQPQHF. CDR3 bases: TGTGCCAGCAACCGAGGAAACAGGCCAGGCGATCAGCCCCAGCATTTT.

In this sample, this clonotype is medium-sized. V is TRBV27 and J is TRBJ2-3, with 9 bases that match TRBD1. Germline V CDR1 and CDR2: MNHEY, SMNVEV (reference sequence). This CDR3 comprises 15 residues. J gave up 2 bases and V 3 bases, and 3 bases lay outside the gene matches. The CDR3 region is CASSLWDRVTDTQYF. The CDR3 nucleotides read TGTGCCAGCAGTTTGTGGGACAGGGTCACAGATACGCAGTATTTT.

The J gene is TRBJ2-3, the V gene TRBV15; D gene ambiguous. CDR1 is LNHNV and CDR2 is YYDKDF in the germline V gene (reference sequence). The germline V and J ends were trimmed by 6 bases and 0 bases, with 10 bases remaining between them. CDR3 length: 14 amino acids. DNA for the CDR3: TGTGCCACCAGGGGGAAGCTTAGCACAGATACGCAGTATTTT. Encoded protein: CATRGKLSTDTQYF.

This clonotype is medium-sized within its sample. This chain links TRBV29-1 with TRBJ1-2; possibly TRBD1 for D (5 bases). The V gene's germline CDR1 is SQVTM and CDR2 ANQGSEA. The V and J ends lost 3 bases and 8 bases respectively, with 22 bases between them. This CDR3 has 15 residues. As DNA, the CDR3 is TGCAGCGTTGATTCCACTCAGGGTGAGCGAGGAGGCTACACCTTC. Translated, it gives CSVDSTQGERGGYTF.

The rearrangement joins TRBV7-9 to TRBJ1-2; the D is unclear. The CDR3 is 14 amino acids. Trimming took off 7 bases at V and 4 bases at J, with 16 bases between the two ends. The germline V gene has CDR1 SEHNR and CDR2 FQNEAQ (reference sequence). CDR3 sequence (DNA): TGTGCCAGCACCAGAGGAGCCCCTCTCTATGGCTACACCTTC. As protein: CASTRGAPLYGYTF.

This clonotype was recorded only once. A read error likely explains this, since a far larger clone differs by one base. In DNA form, the CDR3 reads TGTGTCAGCAGTGTCCCAGGGGGCGCGGGTAGGCCTGAAGCTTTCTTT. Translating gives CVSSVPGGAGRPEAFF. The chain joins TRBV6-5 to TRBJ1-1; 8 bases are a match to TRBD1. There are 16 residues in the CDR3. The germline V gene has CDR1 MNHEY and CDR2 SVGAGI.

Many counts were recorded for this clonotype. This chain connects TRBV30 to TRBJ1-4, with 10 bases that match TRBD1. The CDR3 extends over 16 amino acids. Germline CDR1 reads GTSNPN; CDR2 reads SVGIG (reference sequence). Trimming at V came to 0 bases and at J to 5 bases, leaving 6 bases not matched to a gene. CDR3 loop: CAWSVTWDRGNEKLFF. The CDR3 DNA reads TGTGCCTGGAGTGTAACTTGGGACAGGGGAAATGAAAAACTGTTTTTT.

This clonotype showed up many times. The CDR3 nucleotides read TGTGCCAGCAGCATCGCGGGACTAGCGGGGGGGCCTAATACGCAGTATTTT. Amino acids: CASSIAGLAGGPNTQYF. V gene TRBV6-5 combines with J gene TRBJ2-3; 16 bases line up with TRBD2. CDR1 and CDR2 from the germline V gene are MNHEY and SVGAGI. The CDR3 has 17 amino acids. Germline trimming cut 6 bases from V and 7 bases from J; bases unmatched to any gene: 10.